The next 22 T cell receptor beta chains were all read from a single sample in a study of blood T cell repertoires in COVID-19. Data came from immunoSEQ multiplex PCR; TCRdb stores just in-frame clones and leaves some out. The profile covers around 67,000 clones, with about 86% appearing a single time and 5% to 6% taken by the ten largest. Material for sequencing was peripheral blood. These receptors were obtained from a man in his fifties or sixties with active COVID-19.

V is TRBV6-2 or TRBV6-3 and J is TRBJ2-7, with 14 nucleotides matching TRBD2. CDR1 MNHEY and CDR2 SVGEGT come from the germline V gene. CDR3 size: 14 residues. The ends lost 6 bases at V and 8 bases at J; junction bases unmatched: 6. This CDR3 reads CASSRLAGGFQQYF. In DNA form, the CDR3 reads TGTGCCAGCAGCCGACTAGCGGGAGGGTTCCAGCAGTACTTC.

The J gene is TRBJ1-6, the V gene TRBV2; 8 positions match TRBD1. Germline CDR1 reads SNHLY; CDR2 reads FYNNEI. The CDR3 extends over 14 amino acids. Trimming removed 9 bases from V and 9 bases from J; junction bases left unmatched: 10. CDR3 sequence: CARQAGGRSSPLHF. DNA of the CDR3: TGTGCCAGACAAGCAGGGGGCAGAAGTTCACCCCTCCACTTT.

This clone was detected a few times. This sequence joins TRBV7-9 and TRBJ2-2; the D gene is possibly TRBD2 (5 bases). The CDR3 covers 11 residues. Germline lookup yields CDR1 SEHNR and CDR2 FQNEAQ (reference sequence). CDR3 residues: CAGSTSGELFF. CDR3 nucleotides: TGTGCAGGGAGCACGTCCGGGGAGCTGTTTTTT.

The gene calls are TRBV5-6 and TRBJ1-4; the D is unclear. V lost 0 bases and J lost 6, with 9 bases in between. This CDR3 is built from 14 residues. The germline V gene has CDR1 SGHDT and CDR2 YYEEEE. The CDR3 region has the DNA TGTGCCAGCAGCTTGGGCTGGGGAGATGAAAAACTGTTTTTT. It codes for CASSLGWGDEKLFF.

The chain employs TRBV7-3 and TRBJ2-5; a possible D gene is TRBD2 (5 bases). This CDR3 contains 11 residues. V was cut by 8 bases and J by 5 bases, with 9 bases left in between. In germline, CDR1 is SGHTA, CDR2 FQGTGA. The CDR3 here is CASSSGETQYF. The CDR3 nucleotides read TGTGCCAGCTCGTCGGGGGAGACCCAGTACTTC.

The chain recombines TRBV21-1 with TRBJ2-3; the table's D call, TRBD1, was not checked against the DNA. TRBV21-1 is a known pseudogene. The CDR3 runs 17 residues. The CDR3 spells CASSNIGTATSTDTQYF. The CDR3 region has the DNA TGTGCCAGCAGCAATATTGGGACAGCTACTAGCACAGATACGCAGTATTTT.

The chain recombines TRBV14 with TRBJ1-4; 9 positions agree with TRBD1. The V gene's germline CDR1 is SGHDN and CDR2 FVKESK. With V trimmed by 4 bases and J by 3 bases, 9 bases remained unmatched. The CDR3 runs to 17 residues. The CDR3 spells CASSPWGQGRANEKLFF. The CDR3 DNA sequence: TGTGCCAGCAGCCCGTGGGGACAGGGACGGGCTAATGAAAAACTGTTTTTT. Based on the CDR3 plus reference TRBV14 and TRBJ1-4, the full variable domain is EAGVTQFPSHSVIEKGQTVTLRCDPISGHDNLYWYRRVMGKEIKFLLHFVKESKQDESGMPNNRFLAERTGGTYSTLKVQPAELEDSGVYFCASSPWGQGRANEKLFFGSGTQLSVL.

This clone was seen a few times. The V and J genes are TRBV5-1 and TRBJ1-3, with a weak D call TRBD1 (6 bases). Trimming stripped 1 base from V and 8 bases from J, with 10 bases between. In germline, CDR1 is SGHRS, CDR2 YFSETQ. CDR3 size: 13 residues. CDR3 loop: CASSLHREDTIYF. The CDR3 DNA is TGCGCCAGCAGCTTGCACAGGGAAGACACCATATATTTT.

The chain links TRBV6-5 to TRBJ2-3, with 10 bases identical to TRBD2. CDR3 size: 15 residues. Looked up from germline, CDR1 is MNHEY and CDR2 is SVGAGI. V lost 6 bases, J lost 4 bases, and 7 bases stayed unmatched. The CDR3, as DNA: TGTGCCAGCAGATTAACCGGGACTAGCGCAGATACGCAGTATTTT. It yields the protein CASRLTGTSADTQYF.

This rearrangement joins TRBV19 to TRBJ2-7, with 8 bases aligning to TRBD1. Germline V gene data show CDR1 as LNHDA and CDR2 as SQIVND (reference sequence). There are 14 residues in the CDR3. Trimming cost V 8 bases and J 0 bases; bases outside gene matches: 6. CDR3 DNA: TGTGCCAGTTCGAGGGACAGGTACTCCTACGAGCAGTACTTC. Translated, it gives CASSRDRYSYEQYF.

The chain is built from TRBV9 and TRBJ2-3; 7 bases are shared with TRBD2. Unmatched junction bases numbered 13, after V lost 3 bases and J lost 6 bases. Germline V gene data show CDR1 as SGDLS and CDR2 as YYNGEE. CDR3 length: 16 amino acids. For the CDR3, the DNA is TGTGCCAGCAGCGAGCGTGGGGGGGATTTATCGGATACGCAGTATTTT. It codes for CASSERGGDLSDTQYF.

The chain joins TRBV4-2 to TRBJ2-4; D perhaps matches TRBD1 (6 bases). Germline V lookup: CDR1 LGHNA, CDR2 YNFKEQ. V lost 0 bases, J lost 3 bases, and 12 bases lay in between. This CDR3 has 16 amino acids. CDR3 sequence: CASSQEQGEGKNIQYF. CDR3 coding DNA: TGTGCCAGCAGCCAAGAACAGGGAGAAGGCAAAAACATTCAGTACTTC.

This chain joins TRBV2 and TRBJ2-3, with 13 bases lining up with TRBD2. The J segment lost 9 bases and the V segment lost 4 bases, leaving 4 bases of the junction unmatched. Germline values: CDR1 SNHLY, CDR2 FYNNEI. The CDR3 runs 14 residues. The CDR3 coding sequence is TGTGCCAGCAGTGGACTAGCGGGAGGAGCAACGCAGTATTTT. Its translation is CASSGLAGGATQYF. The whole variable domain, filled in from reference TRBV2 and TRBJ2-3, reads EPEVTQTPSHQVTQMGQEVILRCVPISNHLYFYWYRQILGQKVEFLVSFYNNEISEKSEIFDDQFSVERPDGSNFTLKIRSTKLEDSAMYFCASSGLAGGATQYFGPGTRLTVL.

This clone was observed a few times. This sequence joins TRBV18 and TRBJ2-6; D gene ambiguous. Trimming pared 1 base from V and 2 bases from J, leaving 6 bases between. Germline CDR1 KGHSH, CDR2 LQKENI. The CDR3 is 15 amino acids. The CDR3 region is CASSPRTAGANVLTF. CDR3 DNA sequence: TGTGCCAGCTCACCACGCACGGCTGGGGCCAACGTCCTGACTTTC.

This clone was observed a handful of times. The chain couples TRBV18 to TRBJ2-5, with a weak D call TRBD1 (5 bases). Trimming took 2 bases from V and 4 from J, leaving 11 bases between them. CDR1 KGHSH and CDR2 LQKENI come from the germline V gene. CDR3 length: 14 residues. CDR3 coding DNA: TGTGCCAGCTCACCAGGGGCCAGAAGAGAGACCCAGTACTTC. Translation gives CASSPGARRETQYF.

The genes are TRBV19 and TRBJ1-1; weak D call: TRBD1 (5 bases). CDR3 length: 15 residues. The V gene's germline CDR1 is LNHDA and CDR2 SQIVND (reference sequence). Trimming stripped 7 bases from V and 4 bases from J, with 19 bases between. Here the CDR3 DNA reads TGTGCCAGTACCCTGGCCCAGGGTCAGGGCACTGAAGCTTTCTTT. This gives the protein CASTLAQGQGTEAFF.

V is TRBV27 and J is TRBJ2-3; 10 bases agree with TRBD2. CDR3 length: 16 residues. V gave up 6 bases and J gave up 0 bases; unmatched junction bases: 6. Germline V gene sequence: CDR1 MNHEY, CDR2 SMNVEV (reference sequence). The chain's CDR3 is CASRLAGYSSTDTQYF. CDR3 nucleotides: TGTGCCAGCAGACTAGCGGGGTATTCTAGCACAGATACGCAGTATTTT.

The chain links TRBV11-1 to TRBJ2-3; 8 bases are shared with TRBD1. The J segment lost 4 bases and the V segment lost 5 bases, leaving 5 bases of the junction unmatched. Per the germline V gene, CDR1 is SGHAT and CDR2 is FQDESV (reference sequence). The CDR3 runs to 14 residues. The CDR3 protein is CASSPTGAPDTQYF. CDR3 bases: TGTGCCAGCAGCCCGACAGGGGCGCCAGATACGCAGTATTTT.

The genes are TRBV10-3 and TRBJ2-5; D might be TRBD2 (7 bases). The CDR3 is 16 residues long. CDR1 ENHRY and CDR2 SYGVKD come from the germline V gene. V was trimmed by 8 bases and J by 4 bases, leaving 23 bases between them. This CDR3 is CAIGPQGGGRGETQYF. The CDR3 DNA is TGTGCCATCGGTCCCCAGGGAGGGGGGCGAGGAGAGACCCAGTACTTC.

The rearrangement links TRBV5-6 to TRBJ1-4; perhaps TRBD1 as D (6 bases). This CDR3 contains 14 residues. Trimming removed 6 bases from V and 8 bases from J, with 17 bases in between. Germline CDR1 and CDR2: SGHDT and YYEEEE. The CDR3: CASTDRGAGEKLFF. The CDR3 DNA is TGTGCCAGCACCGACCGGGGGGCTGGGGAAAAACTGTTTTTT.

V and J are TRBV28 and TRBJ2-7; 7 nucleotides line up with TRBD1. After removal of 6 bases from V and 4 bases from J, the junction contained 6 bases not matched to a gene. Germline CDR1 reads MDHEN; CDR2 reads SYDVKM. This CDR3 is built from 13 residues. The chain's CDR3 is CASSDRDKYEQYF. The CDR3 DNA reads TGTGCCAGCAGCGACAGGGATAAGTACGAGCAGTACTTC.

The chain has TRBV28 and TRBJ1-5; possibly TRBD1 for D (6 bases). Trimming cost V 6 bases and J 6 bases, with 18 bases left between them. The CDR3 spans 15 residues. Germline V CDR1 and CDR2: MDHEN, SYDVKM. The CDR3 DNA is TGTGCCAGCAGCTCATGGGGGGGGCGCACTCAGCCCCAGCATTTT. Amino acids: CASSSWGGRTQPQHF.